This T cell receptor (beta chain) originates from a study of blood T cell repertoires in COVID-19. Study-wide context: From the United States, Italy and Spain came samples of acute and convalescent COVID-19.

Enrolment of Seattle patients took place during active infection, and they were followed longitudinally. The method was immunoSEQ multiplex PCR; TCRdb's version includes in-frame clones alone and lacks a portion of them. The sample records more than 150,000 clones, 80% to 90% being singletons. The CDR3 is made up of 15 amino acids. Germline V lookup: CDR1 MNHEY, CDR2 SVGEGT. Trimming took 6 bases from V and 7 from J, leaving 22 bases between them. The chain has TRBV6-2 or TRBV6-3 and TRBJ2-7; possible D gene TRBD2, 5 bases. The sequence was collected from an elderly woman with COVID-19, enrolled during active disease. Material: peripheral blood. The CDR3 nucleotides read TGTGCCAGCAGCCGACACGACTACACTCAATGGGAGCAGTACTTC. Translating gives CASSRHDYTQWEQYF.